This TCR beta chain was obtained from a study of post-analysis software for immune sequencing data. Turning to the study itself: Patients had relapsing-remitting, secondary progressive or progressive-relapsing multiple sclerosis; some lacked subtype.

TCR beta libraries were prepared from cDNA with unique molecular identifiers. T cells numbering about 0.85 to 10 million yielded 450,000 to 500,000 cDNA molecules. TCRdb analysed the PCR reads with MiXCR anew, one entry per CDR3 protein. The sample contains about 150,000 distinct CDR3 sequences, about 30% of which appear only once. Points from the study as a whole: Strong same-batch co-clustering of samples appeared with F measure clustering. Several TRBV segments (TRBV5-6, TRBV5-1 and TRBV20-1 among them) occurred more frequently in patients than in controls.

As to this clonotype: Its antigen remains unidentified. Sequence at one end of the junction differs from germline and may be a read error.

The CDR3 sequence is 16 residues long. The germline V gene encodes CDR1 SGHNT and CDR2 YYREEE (reference sequence). The sample consisted of blood. The clonotype originates from a girl aged 10 to 17 with multiple sclerosis. V gene TRBV5-4 combines with J gene TRBJ2-2; the D gene is possibly TRBD1 (7 bases). The DNA for the CDR3 is TGTGCCAGCAGCTTGGACGGGACAGTGAACACCGGGGGGCTGTTTTTT. Encoded protein: CASSLDGTVNTGGLFF. The entire variable domain, with the rest obtained from reference TRBV5-4 and TRBJ2-2, is as follows: ETGVTQSPTHLIKTRGQQVTLRCSSQSGHNTVSWYQQALGQGPQFIFQYYREEENGRGNFPPRFSGLQFPNYSSELNVNALELDDSALYLCASSLDGTVNTGGLFFGEGSRLTVL.